This TCR beta chain was captured in a study of blood T cell repertoires in COVID-19. Per the authors' pipeline: Estimation of nucleated cell counts relied on the amplification of reference gene primers. Assay: immunoSEQ multiplex PCR; the TCRdb copy retains only in-frame clones and omits some. That table gives V, J and clone size, and the DNA gave D and trimming. Of approximately 61,000 clones listed, around 79% were seen once; the top ten hold 32%. Trimming removed 1 base from V and 4 bases from J, with 10 bases in between. This CDR3 contains 13 residues. Germline assignment: CDR1 GTSNPN and CDR2 SVGIG (reference sequence).

This sequence was found in a human donor in a cohort sampled during active COVID-19. The sample comprised peripheral blood. The genes are TRBV30 and TRBJ1-2; D gene unclear. The CDR3 bases are TGTGCCTGGAGTGGATGGGGAGGCTATGGCTACACCTTC. Residues: CAWSGWGGYGYTF.